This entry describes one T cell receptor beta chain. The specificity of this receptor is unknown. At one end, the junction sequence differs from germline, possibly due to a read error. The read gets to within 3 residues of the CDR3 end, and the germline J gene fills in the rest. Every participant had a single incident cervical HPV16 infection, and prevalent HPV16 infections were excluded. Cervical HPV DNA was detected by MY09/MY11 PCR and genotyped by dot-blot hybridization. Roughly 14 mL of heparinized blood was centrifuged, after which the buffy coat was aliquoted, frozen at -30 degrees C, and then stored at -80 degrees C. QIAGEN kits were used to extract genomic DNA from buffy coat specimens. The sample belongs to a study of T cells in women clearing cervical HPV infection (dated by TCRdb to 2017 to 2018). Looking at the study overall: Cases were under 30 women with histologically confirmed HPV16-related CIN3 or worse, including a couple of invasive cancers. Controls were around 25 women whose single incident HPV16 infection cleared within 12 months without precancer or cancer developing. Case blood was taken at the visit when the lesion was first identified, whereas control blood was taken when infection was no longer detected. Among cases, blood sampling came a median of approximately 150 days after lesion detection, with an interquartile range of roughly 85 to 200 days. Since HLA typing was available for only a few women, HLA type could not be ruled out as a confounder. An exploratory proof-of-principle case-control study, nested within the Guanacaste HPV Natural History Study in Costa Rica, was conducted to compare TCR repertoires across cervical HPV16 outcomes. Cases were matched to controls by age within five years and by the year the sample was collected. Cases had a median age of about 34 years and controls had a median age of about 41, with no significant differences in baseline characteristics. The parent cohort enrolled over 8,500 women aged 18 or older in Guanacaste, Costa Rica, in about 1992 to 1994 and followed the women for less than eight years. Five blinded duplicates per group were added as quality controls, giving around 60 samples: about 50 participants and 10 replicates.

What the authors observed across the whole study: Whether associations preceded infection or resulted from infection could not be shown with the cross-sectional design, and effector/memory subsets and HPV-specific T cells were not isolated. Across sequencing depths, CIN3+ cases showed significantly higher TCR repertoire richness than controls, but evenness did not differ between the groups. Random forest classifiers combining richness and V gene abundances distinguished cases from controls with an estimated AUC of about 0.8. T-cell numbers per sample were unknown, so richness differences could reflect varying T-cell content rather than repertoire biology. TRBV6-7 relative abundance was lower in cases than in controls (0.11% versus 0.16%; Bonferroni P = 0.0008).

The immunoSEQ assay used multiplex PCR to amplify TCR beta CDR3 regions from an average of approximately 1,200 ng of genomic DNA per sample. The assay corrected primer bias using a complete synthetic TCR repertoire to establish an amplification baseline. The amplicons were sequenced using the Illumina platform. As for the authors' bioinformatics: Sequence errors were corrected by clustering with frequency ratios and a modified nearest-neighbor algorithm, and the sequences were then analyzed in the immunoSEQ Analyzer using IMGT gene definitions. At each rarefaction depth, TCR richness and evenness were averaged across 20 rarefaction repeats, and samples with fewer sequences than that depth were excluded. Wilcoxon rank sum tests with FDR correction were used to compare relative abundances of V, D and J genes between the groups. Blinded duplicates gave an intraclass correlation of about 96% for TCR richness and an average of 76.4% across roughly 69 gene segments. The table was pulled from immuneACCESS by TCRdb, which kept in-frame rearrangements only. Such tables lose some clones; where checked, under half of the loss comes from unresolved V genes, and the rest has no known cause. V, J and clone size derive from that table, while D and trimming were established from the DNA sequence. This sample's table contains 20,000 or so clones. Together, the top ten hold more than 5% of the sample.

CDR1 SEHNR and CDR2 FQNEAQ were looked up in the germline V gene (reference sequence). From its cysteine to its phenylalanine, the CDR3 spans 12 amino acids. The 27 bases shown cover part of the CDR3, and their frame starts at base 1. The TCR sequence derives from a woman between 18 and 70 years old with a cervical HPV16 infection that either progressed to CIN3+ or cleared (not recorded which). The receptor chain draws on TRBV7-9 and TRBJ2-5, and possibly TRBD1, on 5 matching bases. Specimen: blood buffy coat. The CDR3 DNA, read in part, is TGTTCCAGCAGCACGACAGTAGATACC. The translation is CSSSTTVDT. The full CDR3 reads CSSSTTVDTQYF.